This TCR beta chain was sequenced in a study of blood T cell repertoires in COVID-19. The wider study: There were acute and convalescent COVID-19 samples, and they came from the United States, Italy and Spain. Nucleic acid was either cDNA or gDNA, and it came from T cells, B-cell-depleted T cells, or PBMCs.

Germline V gives CDR1 LGHNT, CDR2 FRNRAP. The CDR3 covers 16 residues. The germline V and J ends were trimmed by 6 bases and 1 base, with 19 bases remaining between them. Original processing notes: Reference gene primer amplification gave estimated nucleated cell counts. Clones were sequenced by immunoSEQ multiplex PCR, and TCRdb holds only the in-frame ones, with some missing. V and J calls plus clone size are reproduced from that table; the DNA served to infer D and trimming. Found here are under 300,000 clones, roughly 93% of them singletons; the top ten hold approximately 2.4%. Sequenced material: PBMCs or T cells enriched from blood (not recorded which). The source is a woman in her forties with acute COVID-19. The genes are TRBV12-5 and TRBJ2-7, with TRBD1 as a possible D gene (6 bases). DNA for the CDR3: TGTGCTAGTGGGCCTCCTCTAGGGACAATATCCTACGAGCAGTACTTC. Translated: CASGPPLGTISYEQYF.